The 20 T cell receptor beta chains in this list originate from one sample, sequenced in a study of T cell changes during pregnancy in multiple sclerosis. The table came from immunoSEQ multiplex PCR; TCRdb's copy has only in-frame clones and leaves some out. The sample has tens of thousands of clones; approximately 86% are singletons. Sequenced here: CD4+ T cells from peripheral blood mononuclear cells, sampled in the third trimester of pregnancy. All receptors derive from a female donor with multiple sclerosis, enrolled in a pregnancy study.

This clone was counted a few times. The CDR3: CASSPKPGQGIYEQYF. The CDR3 DNA reads as TGTGCCAGCAGCCCGAAACCCGGACAGGGGATATACGAGCAGTACTTC. The chain combines TRBV7-9 with TRBJ2-7; 9 bases are shared with TRBD1. The CDR3 is 16 residues long. V dropped 5 bases and J dropped 4; count of bases not matched to a gene: 12. CDR1 SEHNR and CDR2 FQNEAQ come from the germline V gene (reference sequence).

V gene TRBV7-9 combines with J gene TRBJ2-2, with TRBD2 matching over 8 bases. The germline V gene has CDR1 SEHNR and CDR2 FQNEAQ (reference sequence). V shed 11 bases, J shed 4 bases, and the junction held 15 bases outside the gene matches. The CDR3 length is 16 residues. In nucleotides, the CDR3 is TGTGCCCCAGTGGCGGGAGGATCCTTATCCACCGGGGAGCTGTTTTTT. Its translation: CAPVAGGSLSTGELFF.

The chain combines TRBV9 with TRBJ2-2; TRBD2 agrees at 10 bases. V dropped 2 bases and J dropped 7; count of bases not matched to a gene: 8. Per the germline V gene, CDR1 is SGDLS and CDR2 is YYNGEE. The CDR3 is 16 residues long. The CDR3 nucleotides are TGTGCCAGCAGCGTCGGATCCGGGACTAGCGTCGGGGAGCTGTTTTTT. It yields the protein CASSVGSGTSVGELFF.

The rearrangement links TRBV5-6 to TRBJ2-7; D is uncertain. There are 15 residues in the CDR3. Looked up from germline, CDR1 is SGHDT and CDR2 is YYEEEE. V lost 3 bases and J lost 5, with 18 bases in between. The CDR3 bases are TGTGCCAGCAGCTCTCTTAGTTCCGTGTATGACGAGCAGTACTTC. This gives the protein CASSSLSSVYDEQYF.

V is TRBV28 and J is TRBJ1-5, with D perhaps matching TRBD1 (5 bases). The CDR3 length is 16 residues. CDR1 and CDR2 from the germline V gene are MDHEN and SYDVKM. V was shortened by 4 bases and J by 0 bases, with 13 bases between the two germline ends. The DNA of the CDR3 is TGTGCCAGCAGTTATTTAGGGGAAAATAGCAATCAGCCCCAGCATTTT. Translating gives CASSYLGENSNQPQHF.

This clone is a singleton in its sample. This chain links TRBV2 with TRBJ1-1, with a tentative D call TRBD1 (6 bases). V gave up 5 bases and J gave up 10 bases, with 20 bases separating them. This CDR3 comprises 14 residues. Germline V gene sequence: CDR1 SNHLY, CDR2 FYNNEI. The CDR3 nucleotides read TGTGCCAGCAGTCTACAAGAGCAGGGGACCGGAGCTTTCTTT. It codes for CASSLQEQGTGAFF.

The chain employs TRBV7-9 and TRBJ1-5; maybe TRBD1 (6 bases). This CDR3 has 16 residues. V dropped 5 bases and J dropped 1 base, with 15 bases sitting between them. CDR1 and CDR2 from the germline V gene are SEHNR and FQNEAQ (reference sequence). The CDR3, as DNA: TGTGCCAGCAGCAGCGGACAGACACTAAGCAATCAGCCCCAGCATTTT. Amino acid sequence: CASSSGQTLSNQPQHF. The entire variable domain, with the rest obtained from reference TRBV7-9 and TRBJ1-5, is as follows: DTGVSQNPRHKITKRGQNVTFRCDPISEHNRLYWYRQTLGQGPEFLTYFQNEAQLEKSRLLSDRFSAERPKGSFSTLEIQRTEQGDSAMYLCASSSGQTLSNQPQHFGDGTRLSIL.

The V gene is TRBV5-1, the J gene TRBJ1-1; no clear D gene. Germline V gene lookup returns CDR1 SGHRS and CDR2 YFSETQ. The V end was cut by 0 bases, the J end by 1 base, with 10 bases between. The CDR3 consists of 15 residues. CDR3 sequence (DNA): TGCGCCAGCAGCTTGGGACCTACAGAGAACACTGAAGCTTTCTTT. This encodes CASSLGPTENTEAFF.

This sequence joins TRBV2 and TRBJ1-5; D ambiguous. The CDR3 has 15 amino acids. Per the germline V gene, CDR1 is SNHLY and CDR2 is FYNNEI. V lost 8 bases and J 6 bases, leaving 20 bases between the germline ends. CDR3 DNA sequence: TGTGCCAGCGGGGAGCGCGGGGTCCGGGTTCAGCCCCAGCATTTT. Translated, it gives CASGERGVRVQPQHF.

The J gene is TRBJ1-6, the V gene TRBV7-8; tentative D call: TRBD1 (6 bases). The germline gives CDR1 SGHVS, CDR2 FQNEAQ. V was shortened by 2 bases and J by 6 bases, with 11 bases between the two germline ends. The CDR3 loop spans 15 amino acids. The CDR3 loop reads CASSLTGSRNSPLHF. For the CDR3, the DNA is TGTGCCAGCAGCTTAACAGGGTCTCGTAATTCACCCCTCCACTTT.

The gene calls are TRBV5-1 and TRBJ1-2, with TRBD1 identical over 9 bases. Looked up from germline, CDR1 is SGHRS and CDR2 is YFSETQ. The CDR3 sequence is 14 residues long. J gave up 7 bases and V 2 bases, and 6 bases lay outside the gene matches. CDR3 bases: TGCGCCAGCAGCTTAGGGACAGGGTCCTTTGGCTACACCTTC. Amino acids: CASSLGTGSFGYTF.

CDR3 protein: CASSQPSGGQDNEQFF. The CDR3 coding sequence is TGTGCCAGCAGCCAGCCTAGCGGGGGGCAGGACAATGAGCAGTTCTTC. The V gene is TRBV4-2, the J gene TRBJ2-1; TRBD2 matches 11 bases. Germline assignment: CDR1 LGHNA and CDR2 YNFKEQ. Trimming took 3 bases from V and 5 from J; bases not matched to a gene: 6. The CDR3 loop spans 16 amino acids.

This sequence joins TRBV29-1 and TRBJ2-5; TRBD2 matches at 10 bases. Germline lookup yields CDR1 SQVTM and CDR2 ANQGSEA. V lost 4 bases and J lost 3; bases outside the gene matches: 11. This CDR3 has 16 residues. CDR3 DNA sequence: TGCAGCGTTGGGGGGGCTAGCGGGAGAGGGAAAGAGACCCAGTACTTC. It encodes CSVGGASGRGKETQYF.

This chain joins TRBV5-4 and TRBJ2-1; 7 positions agree with TRBD1. CDR1 and CDR2 from the germline V gene are SGHNT and YYREEE (reference sequence). The CDR3 runs to 12 residues. J lost 6 bases, V lost 3 bases, and 0 bases had no gene match. CDR3 bases: TGTGCCAGCAGCTGGGACAGCAATGAGCAGTTCTTC. Its protein product is CASSWDSNEQFF.

The chain employs TRBV5-4 and TRBJ2-2; D is perhaps TRBD1 (6 bases). Germline CDR1 SGHNT, CDR2 YYREEE (reference sequence). The CDR3 spans 15 residues. Trimming stripped 2 bases from V and 5 bases from J, with 13 bases between. CDR3 nucleotide sequence: TGTGCCAGCAGCTTACCCCGCGGACAGACCGGGGAGCTGTTTTTT. It yields the protein CASSLPRGQTGELFF.

The CDR3 loop is CASRRTGYNEQFF. The CDR3 DNA is TGTGCCAGCAGACGGACAGGGTACAATGAGCAGTTCTTC. The chain employs TRBV27 and TRBJ2-1; 8 bases are a match to TRBD1. V lost 6 bases to trimming and J lost 4 bases; unmatched junction nucleotides: 2. The germline CDR1 and CDR2 sequences are MNHEY and SMNVEV (reference sequence). CDR3 length equals 13 residues.

The chain employs TRBV6-1 and TRBJ2-6; D is uncertain. Trimming took off 8 bases at V and 0 bases at J, with 5 bases between the two ends. CDR3 size: 13 residues. Germline loops: CDR1 MNHNS, CDR2 SASEGT. CDR3 region: CASRVSGANVLTF. The CDR3 DNA reads as TGTGCCAGCCGGGTCTCTGGGGCCAACGTCCTGACTTTC.

The chain combines TRBV11-2 with TRBJ2-6; D ambiguous. V lost 7 bases and J 3 bases, leaving 7 bases between the germline ends. This CDR3 has 13 residues. Germline V gene lookup returns CDR1 SGHAT and CDR2 FQNNGV. The CDR3 DNA is TGTGCCAGCACCCTAAGTGGGGCCAACGTCCTGACTTTC. Translating it yields CASTLSGANVLTF.

As to this clone: One end of the junction does not line up with germline, which may come from a read error. The rearrangement links TRBV10-2 to TRBJ1-2; D not certain. The CDR3 spans 13 residues. CDR1 is WSHSY, CDR2 SAAADI, per germline. The CDR3 spells CASSDWGGYDYTF. CDR3 bases: TGCGCCAGCAGTGATTGGGGAGGATATGACTACACCTTC.

Here the CDR3 reads CASSLESPRLAGTRNEQFF. The CDR3 bases are TGTGCCAGCAGCTTAGAATCCCCGAGACTAGCGGGGACTCGAAATGAGCAGTTCTTC. This chain links TRBV11-2 with TRBJ2-1; 11 bases are shared with TRBD2. Germline V gene sequence: CDR1 SGHAT, CDR2 FQNNGV. After removal of 0 bases from V and 7 bases from J, the junction contained 14 bases not matched to a gene. The CDR3 has 19 amino acids.